The text below deals with one T cell receptor (beta chain). Its specificity is not known. The entry originates in a study of cytomegalovirus exposure and HLA in healthy donors. Findings of the study overall: Presence/absence analysis assumed near-uniform sequencing depth across donors.

Vbeta (60) and Jbeta (13) primers were used in the PCR. Sequenced by immunoSEQ multiplex PCR; TCRdb stores in-frame clones only, minus some. Of 110,000 to 150,000 clones listed, about 76% are singletons. CDR1 and CDR2 from the germline V gene are SGHAT and FQNNGV. This CDR3 region has 15 residues. V lost 3 bases and J lost 3; bases outside the gene matches: 5. This receptor was identified in a male donor in good health and CMV-seronegative. The chain joins TRBV11-2 to TRBJ1-2; 9 bases fit TRBD1. The sequencing input was PBMCs. CDR3 sequence reads: CASSFFRDRDYGYTF. CDR3 sequence (DNA): TGTGCCAGCAGCTTTTTCCGGGACAGGGACTATGGCTACACCTTC.